Below are 29 T cell receptor beta chains sequenced from a single sample in a study of OX40 agonist ivuxolimab in advanced cancers. Using immunoSEQ multiplex PCR, the repertoire was profiled, and TCRdb retains in-frame clones only, with some absent. The sample has 110,000 or so clones, around 93% seen once. This material consisted of CD4+ or CD8+ T cells sorted from blood, taken in a trial of the OX40 agonist ivuxolimab. These receptors were collected from an adult with an advanced solid tumor such as melanoma, head and neck, liver or kidney cancer.

The chain uses TRBV6-5 and TRBJ1-3; maybe TRBD1 (5 bases). CDR3 length: 15 residues. CDR1 MNHEY and CDR2 SVGAGI come from the germline V gene. V lost 2 bases and J lost 2, with 10 bases in between. CDR3 in amino acids: CASSYTGGTGNTIYF. The CDR3 DNA follows: TGTGCCAGCAGTTACACCGGGGGTACTGGAAACACCATATATTTT.

This clone was recorded once. The V call is TRBV14, the J call TRBJ1-6; D is uncertain. V was trimmed by 4 bases and J by 9 bases, leaving 13 bases between them. The CDR3 spans 14 residues. Germline CDR1 is SGHDN and CDR2 is FVKESK. The CDR3 is CASSLRIGSSPLHF. CDR3 DNA sequence: TGTGCCAGCAGCCTCCGGATAGGGAGTTCACCCCTCCACTTT. Variable domain in full (rest from reference TRBV14 and TRBJ1-6): EAGVTQFPSHSVIEKGQTVTLRCDPISGHDNLYWYRRVMGKEIKFLLHFVKESKQDESGMPNNRFLAERTGGTYSTLKVQPAELEDSGVYFCASSLRIGSSPLHFGNGTRLTVT.

The J gene is TRBJ2-1, the V gene TRBV11-3; no firm D call. Deletions cut 5 bases from V and 8 bases from J, with 7 bases between. This CDR3 contains 11 residues. Per the germline V gene, CDR1 is SGHNT and CDR2 is YENEEA. The chain's CDR3 is CASSQLDEQFF. In DNA, the CDR3 is TGTGCCAGCAGCCAGCTCGATGAGCAGTTCTTC.

The rearrangement joins TRBV4-1 to TRBJ2-2; the match to TRBD2 covers 11 bases. This CDR3 spans 18 amino acids. V was clipped by 3 bases and J by 6 bases; unmatched bases: 12. CDR1 is MGHRA, CDR2 YSYEKL, per germline. CDR3 sequence (DNA): TGCGCCAGCAGCCATACCCCCACTAGCGGGGGAGCCCCCGGGGAGCTGTTTTTT. Translation: CASSHTPTSGGAPGELFF.

V is TRBV9 and J is TRBJ2-3, with D possibly TRBD1 on 6 matching bases. The V gene lost 1 base and the J gene lost 2 bases, with 8 bases spanning the gap. The CDR3 has 14 residues. Germline CDR1 SGDLS, CDR2 YYNGEE. CDR3: CASSVLGATDTQYF. DNA of the CDR3: TGTGCCAGCAGCGTATTGGGGGCCACAGATACGCAGTATTTT.

This chain's CDR3 is CASSVGLRQYNEQFF. CDR3 in DNA: TGTGCCAGCAGCGTAGGATTGAGACAGTACAATGAGCAGTTCTTC. The chain is built from TRBV9 and TRBJ2-1, with TRBD1 as a possible D gene (5 bases). Germline V gene data show CDR1 as SGDLS and CDR2 as YYNGEE. With 0 bases removed from V and 4 bases from J, the gap between germline ends came to 11 bases. The CDR3 runs 15 residues.

V gene TRBV5-4 combines with J gene TRBJ2-1; 8 nucleotides match TRBD2. Germline lookup yields CDR1 SGHNT and CDR2 YYREEE (reference sequence). V shed 4 bases, J shed 0 bases, and the junction held 6 bases outside the gene matches. This CDR3 comprises 16 residues. CDR3 residues: CASSRGGGSSYNEQFF. The CDR3 DNA sequence: TGTGCCAGCAGCCGGGGGGGCGGGAGCTCCTACAATGAGCAGTTCTTC.

The rearrangement links TRBV6-5 to TRBJ2-7; D unclear. Trimming cost V 0 bases and J 0 bases, with 9 bases left between them. Looked up from germline, CDR1 is MNHEY and CDR2 is SVGAGI. This CDR3 spans 15 amino acids. CDR3 sequence: CASSYSRDRSYEQYF. CDR3 bases: TGTGCCAGCAGTTACTCGAGAGACCGCTCCTACGAGCAGTACTTC.

This clone was observed once. This rearrangement joins TRBV9 to TRBJ1-1, with D tentatively TRBD1 (6 bases). Germline assignment: CDR1 SGDLS and CDR2 YYNGEE. Deletions cut 0 bases from V and 4 bases from J, with 16 bases between. This CDR3 is built from 16 residues. CDR3 sequence: CASSVGTAAVTTEAFF. As DNA, the CDR3 is TGTGCCAGCAGCGTAGGGACAGCCGCCGTGACCACTGAAGCTTTCTTT.

The chain recombines TRBV5-1 with TRBJ1-4; D call uncertain. The V and J ends lost 0 bases and 5 bases respectively, with 8 bases between them. Germline CDR1 is SGHRS and CDR2 is YFSETQ. The CDR3 length is 14 residues. The CDR3 region is CASSLVGANEKLFF. The CDR3 DNA follows: TGCGCCAGCAGCTTGGTAGGCGCAAATGAAAAACTGTTTTTT.

V usage is TRBV19 and J usage is TRBJ2-1; D gene ambiguous. The CDR3 contains 11 residues. Germline CDR1 reads LNHDA; CDR2 reads SQIVND (reference sequence). Trimming pared 2 bases from V and 7 bases from J, leaving 3 bases between. The CDR3 nucleotides read TGTGCCAGTAGTATATTTAATGAGCAGTTCTTC. Translation: CASSIFNEQFF.

The chain employs TRBV7-9 and TRBJ2-4; D gene unclear. The CDR3 is 16 residues long. Germline V gene data show CDR1 as SEHNR and CDR2 as FQNEAQ (reference sequence). V was pared by 1 base and J by 0 bases, with 10 bases between. CDR3: CASSLEGSLAKNIQYF. The CDR3 DNA reads as TGTGCCAGCAGCTTAGAAGGGTCACTAGCCAAAAACATTCAGTACTTC.

This clone was seen a single time. V gene TRBV4-2 combines with J gene TRBJ2-7; D is perhaps TRBD1 (5 bases). The V gene lost 1 base and the J gene lost 6 bases, with 7 bases spanning the gap. This CDR3 has 12 amino acids. Per the germline V gene, CDR1 is LGHNA and CDR2 is YNFKEQ. The CDR3 region is CASSQVGAEQYF. CDR3 bases: TGTGCCAGCAGCCAAGTTGGGGCCGAGCAGTACTTC.

The chain uses TRBV19 and TRBJ2-2; 7 nucleotides line up with TRBD2. The CDR3 length is 13 residues. Unmatched junction bases numbered 2, after V lost 7 bases and J lost 3 bases. CDR1 and CDR2 from the germline V gene are LNHDA and SQIVND (reference sequence). The DNA of the CDR3 is TGTGCCAGTAAGCGGGGATACACCGGGGAGCTGTTTTTT. Translation: CASKRGYTGELFF.

The chain joins TRBV7-3 to TRBJ2-1; TRBD2 agrees at 13 bases. V lost 5 bases to trimming and J lost 8 bases; unmatched junction nucleotides: 6. There are 15 residues in the CDR3. Germline CDR1 is SGHTA and CDR2 is FQGTGA. The CDR3 nucleotides are TGTGCCAGCAGCCGGACTAGCGGGAGTCATGATGAGCAGTTCTTC. Residues: CASSRTSGSHDEQFF.

The J gene is TRBJ2-5, the V gene TRBV5-1; 10 nucleotides agree with TRBD2. V gave up 0 bases and J gave up 5 bases; unmatched junction bases: 4. Germline lookup yields CDR1 SGHRS and CDR2 YFSETQ. The CDR3 is made up of 15 amino acids. The CDR3 DNA reads TGCGCCAGCAGCTTGGATGGGACTAGCGCTGAGACCCAGTACTTC. It encodes CASSLDGTSAETQYF.

The sample holds one count of this clone. The genes are TRBV30 and TRBJ1-5; 8 bases agree with TRBD1. In germline, CDR1 is GTSNPN, CDR2 SVGIG (reference sequence). The CDR3 has 13 residues. After removal of 6 bases from V and 2 bases from J, the junction contained 3 bases not matched to a gene. CDR3 bases: TGTGCCTGCGACAGGGGAGGCAATCAGCCCCAGCATTTT. Protein product: CACDRGGNQPQHF.

This clone appeared once. V is TRBV5-4 and J is TRBJ2-5, with a possible D match to TRBD2 (5 bases). The CDR3 consists of 14 residues. Per the germline V gene, CDR1 is SGHNT and CDR2 is YYREEE (reference sequence). Trimming pared 4 bases from V and 3 bases from J, leaving 13 bases between. The CDR3 protein is CASSAELGEETQYF. CDR3 nucleotide sequence: TGTGCCAGCAGCGCGGAGCTGGGAGAAGAGACCCAGTACTTC.

The CDR3 DNA reads TGTGCCAGCAGCCAAGATCTGGCCCGGGCGGAAAAACTGTTTTTT. Protein product: CASSQDLARAEKLFF. This chain links TRBV14 with TRBJ1-4; no reliable D call. The CDR3 has 15 amino acids. In germline, CDR1 is SGHDN, CDR2 FVKESK. V lost 0 bases, J lost 8 bases, and 13 bases lay in between.

The chain links TRBV6-5 to TRBJ1-4, with D perhaps TRBD1 (6 bases). Germline V gene lookup returns CDR1 MNHEY and CDR2 SVGAGI. Trimming cost V 5 bases and J 5 bases, with 12 bases left between them. This CDR3 is 14 amino acids long. This chain's CDR3 is CASSPQRGNEKLFF. The CDR3 DNA sequence: TGTGCCAGCAGTCCACAGAGGGGGAATGAAAAACTGTTTTTT.

V and J are TRBV4-2 and TRBJ1-3; D possibly corresponds to TRBD1 (5 bases). The germline V gene has CDR1 LGHNA and CDR2 YNFKEQ. This CDR3 region has 17 residues. Between the trimmed V and J ends, which lost 1 base and 0 bases, there was a span of 13 bases. CDR3 residues: CASSQARGRFSGNTIYF. Here the CDR3 DNA reads TGTGCCAGCAGCCAAGCGAGGGGCCGATTCTCTGGAAACACCATATATTTT.

This clone was counted a few times. This rearrangement joins TRBV9 to TRBJ2-1, with TRBD2 matching 7 bases. Germline values: CDR1 SGDLS, CDR2 YYNGEE. The CDR3 contains 16 residues. Trimming cost V 4 bases and J 4 bases; bases outside gene matches: 11. The CDR3 here is CASSPSAGGTYNEQFF. CDR3 sequence (DNA): TGTGCCAGCAGCCCCTCTGCCGGGGGGACTTACAATGAGCAGTTCTTC.

The V call is TRBV6-4, the J call TRBJ2-4; D is perhaps TRBD2 (7 bases). CDR1 MRHNA and CDR2 SNTAGT come from the germline V gene. CDR3 length: 14 residues. The V gene lost 6 bases and the J gene lost 5 bases, with 14 bases spanning the gap. The CDR3 DNA sequence: TGTGCCAGCAGAAGGGGGGGTGGGGAAAACATTCAGTACTTC. It specifies CASRRGGGENIQYF.

About this clone itself: Within the sample, other DNA sequences also encode this same CDR3. The genes are TRBV7-2 and TRBJ1-4, with 7 bases aligning to TRBD1. The CDR3 length is 15 residues. V lost 1 base and J lost 5; bases outside the gene matches: 4. CDR1 SGHTA and CDR2 FQGNSA come from the germline V gene. CDR3 region: CASSLDGRGNEKLFF. The CDR3 DNA is TGTGCCAGCAGCTTAGACGGCAGGGGGAATGAAAAACTGTTTTTT.

The chain carries TRBV27 and TRBJ2-6; 11 nucleotides agree with TRBD1. J lost 4 bases, V lost 5 bases, and 4 bases had no gene match. CDR3 length equals 16 residues. Germline CDR1 reads MNHEY; CDR2 reads SMNVEV (reference sequence). CDR3 coding DNA: TGTGCCAGCAGTCCGGACAGGGGGCCAGGGGCCAACGTCCTGACTTTC. Its translation: CASSPDRGPGANVLTF.

This chain joins TRBV19 and TRBJ1-1; no clear D gene. The V and J ends lost 1 base and 6 bases respectively, with 12 bases between them. There are 14 residues in the CDR3. CDR1 and CDR2 from the germline V gene are LNHDA and SQIVND (reference sequence). The CDR3 sequence: CASSIGSEWAEAFF. The CDR3 DNA reads as TGTGCCAGTAGTATAGGTAGTGAGTGGGCTGAAGCTTTCTTT. Supplemented by reference TRBV19 and TRBJ1-1, the full variable domain reads DGGITQSPKYLFRKEGQNVTLSCEQNLNHDAMYWYRQDPGQGLRLIYYSQIVNDFQKGDIAEGYSVSREKKESFPLTVTSAQKNPTAFYLCASSIGSEWAEAFFGQGTRLTVV.

The genes are TRBV18 and TRBJ2-5, with TRBD2 as a possible D gene (7 bases). V lost 2 bases and J 5 bases, leaving 15 bases between the germline ends. The CDR3 runs to 15 residues. Germline V lookup: CDR1 KGHSH, CDR2 LQKENI. In nucleotides, the CDR3 is TGTGCCAGCTCACCAGGGGGGGCACCTACGGAGACCCAGTACTTC. Encoded protein: CASSPGGAPTETQYF. Supplemented by reference TRBV18 and TRBJ2-5, the full variable domain reads NAGVMQNPRHLVRRRGQEARLRCSPMKGHSHVYWYRQLPEEGLKFMVYLQKENIIDESGMPKERFSAEFPKEGPSILRIQQVVRGDSAAYFCASSPGGAPTETQYFGPGTRLLVL.

V and J are TRBV6-1 and TRBJ1-3; tentatively, D is TRBD1 (5 bases). V lost 2 bases, J lost 8 bases, and 13 bases lay in between. Per the germline V gene, CDR1 is MNHNS and CDR2 is SASEGT. The CDR3 has 14 amino acids. The CDR3 reads CASSESGPSDTIYF. The CDR3 DNA reads as TGTGCCAGCAGTGAATCAGGGCCCTCGGACACCATATATTTT.

This sequence joins TRBV27 and TRBJ2-7; TRBD1 might be the D (5 bases). V was clipped by 3 bases and J by 0 bases, with 9 bases between them. Germline loops: CDR1 MNHEY, CDR2 SMNVEV (reference sequence). This CDR3 spans 14 amino acids. Here the CDR3 reads CASSFRQHSYEQYF. For the CDR3, the DNA is TGTGCCAGCAGTTTCCGACAGCACTCCTACGAGCAGTACTTC.